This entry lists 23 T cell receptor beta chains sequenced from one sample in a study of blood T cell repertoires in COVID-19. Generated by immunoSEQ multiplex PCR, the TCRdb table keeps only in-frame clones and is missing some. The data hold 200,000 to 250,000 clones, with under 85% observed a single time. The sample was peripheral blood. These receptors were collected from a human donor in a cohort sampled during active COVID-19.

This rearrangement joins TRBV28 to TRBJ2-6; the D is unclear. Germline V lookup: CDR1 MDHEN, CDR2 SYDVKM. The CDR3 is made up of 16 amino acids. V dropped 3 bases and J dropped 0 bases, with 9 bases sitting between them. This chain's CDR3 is CASSFSRDSGANVLTF. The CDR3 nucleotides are TGTGCCAGCAGTTTTTCGAGAGACTCTGGGGCCAACGTCCTGACTTTC.

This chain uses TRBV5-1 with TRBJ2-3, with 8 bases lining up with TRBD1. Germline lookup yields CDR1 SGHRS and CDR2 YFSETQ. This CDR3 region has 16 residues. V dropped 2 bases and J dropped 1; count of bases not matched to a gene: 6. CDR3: CASSLNQGAGTDTQYF. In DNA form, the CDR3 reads TGCGCCAGCAGCTTAAACCAGGGGGCTGGCACAGATACGCAGTATTTT.

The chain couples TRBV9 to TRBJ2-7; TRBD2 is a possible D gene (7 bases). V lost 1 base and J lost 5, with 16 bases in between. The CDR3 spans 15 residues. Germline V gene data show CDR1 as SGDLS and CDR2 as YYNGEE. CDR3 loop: CASSVNAGAEHEQYF. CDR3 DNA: TGTGCCAGCAGCGTAAATGCGGGGGCCGAACACGAGCAGTACTTC.

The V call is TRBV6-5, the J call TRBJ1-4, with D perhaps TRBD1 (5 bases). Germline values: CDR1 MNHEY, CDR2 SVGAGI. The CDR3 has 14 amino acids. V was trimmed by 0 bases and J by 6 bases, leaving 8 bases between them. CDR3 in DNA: TGTGCCAGCAGTTACTCAGGAGGGGATGAAAAACTGTTTTTT. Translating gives CASSYSGGDEKLFF.

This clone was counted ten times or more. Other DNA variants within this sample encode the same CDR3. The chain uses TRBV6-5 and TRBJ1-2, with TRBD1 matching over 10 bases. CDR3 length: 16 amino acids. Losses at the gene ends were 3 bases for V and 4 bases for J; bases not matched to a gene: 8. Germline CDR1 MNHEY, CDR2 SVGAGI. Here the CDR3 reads CASSYSRTGGSYGYTF. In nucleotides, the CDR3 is TGTGCCAGCAGTTATTCTCGGACAGGGGGTTCCTATGGCTACACCTTC.

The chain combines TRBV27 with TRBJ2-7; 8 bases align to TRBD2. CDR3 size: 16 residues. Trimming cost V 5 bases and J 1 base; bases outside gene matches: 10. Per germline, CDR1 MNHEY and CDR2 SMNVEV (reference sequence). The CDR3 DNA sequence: TGTGCCAGCAGTCATTGGTCTAGCGGGCCTTCCTACGAGCAGTACTTC. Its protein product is CASSHWSSGPSYEQYF.

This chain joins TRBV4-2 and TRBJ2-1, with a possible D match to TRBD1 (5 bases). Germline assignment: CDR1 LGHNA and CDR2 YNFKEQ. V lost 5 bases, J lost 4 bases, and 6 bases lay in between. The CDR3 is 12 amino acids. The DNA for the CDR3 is TGTGCCAGCAGCGGACAATACAATGAGCAGTTCTTC. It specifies CASSGQYNEQFF.

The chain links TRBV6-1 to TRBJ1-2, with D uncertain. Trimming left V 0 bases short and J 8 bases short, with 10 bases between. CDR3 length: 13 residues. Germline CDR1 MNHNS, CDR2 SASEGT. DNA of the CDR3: TGTGCCAGCAGTGAAGCGAGCTCCGGGGGCTACACCTTC. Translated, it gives CASSEASSGGYTF.

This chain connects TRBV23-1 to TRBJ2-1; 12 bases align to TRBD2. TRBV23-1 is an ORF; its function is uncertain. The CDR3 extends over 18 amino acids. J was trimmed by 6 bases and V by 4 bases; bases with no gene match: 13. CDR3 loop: CASSPLAGGPSPGNEQFF. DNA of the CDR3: TGCGCCAGCAGTCCCCTAGCGGGGGGGCCATCTCCGGGCAATGAGCAGTTCTTC.

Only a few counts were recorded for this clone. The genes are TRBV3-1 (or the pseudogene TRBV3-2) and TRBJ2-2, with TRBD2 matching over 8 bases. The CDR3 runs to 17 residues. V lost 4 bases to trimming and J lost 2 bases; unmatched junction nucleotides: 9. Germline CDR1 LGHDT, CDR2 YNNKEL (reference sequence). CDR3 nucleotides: TGTGCCAGCAGCCCACTAGCGGACAGCCTTAACACCGGGGAGCTGTTTTTT. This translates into CASSPLADSLNTGELFF.

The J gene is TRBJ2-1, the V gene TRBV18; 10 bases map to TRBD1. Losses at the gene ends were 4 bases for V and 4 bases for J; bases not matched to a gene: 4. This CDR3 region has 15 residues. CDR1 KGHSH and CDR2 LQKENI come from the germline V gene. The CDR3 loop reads CASSLGTGEYNEQFF. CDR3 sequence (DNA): TGTGCCAGCTCACTCGGGACAGGGGAGTACAATGAGCAGTTCTTC.

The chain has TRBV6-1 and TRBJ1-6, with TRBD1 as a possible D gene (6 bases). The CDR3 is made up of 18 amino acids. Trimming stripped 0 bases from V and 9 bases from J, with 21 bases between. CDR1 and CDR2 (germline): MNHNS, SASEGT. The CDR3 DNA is TGTGCCAGCAGTGAAGCAGCTTTTGGGGGCTCGCTCTCTTCACCCCTCCACTTT. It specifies CASSEAAFGGSLSSPLHF.

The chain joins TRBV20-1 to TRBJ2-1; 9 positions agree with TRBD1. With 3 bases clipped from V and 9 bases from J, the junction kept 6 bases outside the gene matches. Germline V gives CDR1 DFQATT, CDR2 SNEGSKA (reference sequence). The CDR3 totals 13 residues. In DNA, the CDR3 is TGCAGTGCTAGTGGGACAGGGCTTGTTGAGCAGTTCTTC. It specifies CSASGTGLVEQFF.

Here the CDR3 reads CASSLGGGANEQFF. Here the CDR3 DNA reads TGCGCCAGCAGCTTGGGCGGGGGGGCCAATGAGCAGTTCTTC. The chain carries TRBV5-1 and TRBJ2-1, with 9 bases fitting TRBD2. Trimming removed 0 bases from V and 6 bases from J; junction bases left unmatched: 1. This CDR3 region has 14 residues. Germline lookup yields CDR1 SGHRS and CDR2 YFSETQ.

CDR3 in amino acids: CASSLLLGSTDEQFF. The CDR3 bases are TGCGCCAGCAGCTTGTTACTAGGATCGACCGATGAGCAGTTCTTC. The chain combines TRBV5-1 with TRBJ2-1, with a possible D match to TRBD2 (5 bases). This CDR3 has 15 residues. In germline, CDR1 is SGHRS, CDR2 YFSETQ. V lost 1 base and J 8 bases, leaving 16 bases between the germline ends.

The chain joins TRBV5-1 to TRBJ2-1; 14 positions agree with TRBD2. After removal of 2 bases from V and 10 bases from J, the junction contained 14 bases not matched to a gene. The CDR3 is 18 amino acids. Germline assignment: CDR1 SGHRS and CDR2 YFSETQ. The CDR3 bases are TGCGCCAGCAGCTTAGAGGACGGACTAGCGGGGGGTTCTATGGAGCAGTTCTTC. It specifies CASSLEDGLAGGSMEQFF. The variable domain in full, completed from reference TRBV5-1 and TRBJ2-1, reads KAGVTQTPRYLIKTRGQQVTLSCSPISGHRSVSWYQQTPGQGLQFLFEYFSETQRNKGNFPGRFSGRQFSNSRSEMNVSTLELGDSALYLCASSLEDGLAGGSMEQFFGPGTRLTVL.

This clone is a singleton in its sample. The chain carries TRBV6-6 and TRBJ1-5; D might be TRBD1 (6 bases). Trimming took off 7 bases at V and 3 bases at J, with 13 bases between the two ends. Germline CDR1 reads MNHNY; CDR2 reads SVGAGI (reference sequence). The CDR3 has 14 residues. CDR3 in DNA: TGTGCCAGCACCGACAGGATAGACAATCAGCCCCAGCATTTT. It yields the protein CASTDRIDNQPQHF.

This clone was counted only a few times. The CDR3 reads CAISESRDNYGYTF. In DNA form, the CDR3 reads TGTGCCATCAGTGAGTCCCGGGATAACTATGGCTACACCTTC. J is TRBJ1-2 and V is TRBV10-3, with D hard to call. CDR3 length: 14 amino acids. Germline values: CDR1 ENHRY, CDR2 SYGVKD. Trimming took off 0 bases at V and 1 base at J, with 6 bases between the two ends.

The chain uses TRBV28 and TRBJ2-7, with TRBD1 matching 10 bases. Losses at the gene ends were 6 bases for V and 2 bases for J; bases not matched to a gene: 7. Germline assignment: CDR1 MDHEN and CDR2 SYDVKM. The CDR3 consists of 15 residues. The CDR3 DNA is TGTGCCAGCAGGCCACCAGGGACAGGGGCCTACGAGCAGTACTTC. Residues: CASRPPGTGAYEQYF.

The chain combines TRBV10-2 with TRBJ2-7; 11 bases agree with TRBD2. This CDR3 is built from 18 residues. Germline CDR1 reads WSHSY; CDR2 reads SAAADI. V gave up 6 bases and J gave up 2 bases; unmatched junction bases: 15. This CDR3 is CASRPLRLAGLPTYEQYF. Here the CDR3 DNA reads TGCGCCAGCAGGCCCCTGAGACTAGCGGGACTTCCTACCTACGAGCAGTACTTC.

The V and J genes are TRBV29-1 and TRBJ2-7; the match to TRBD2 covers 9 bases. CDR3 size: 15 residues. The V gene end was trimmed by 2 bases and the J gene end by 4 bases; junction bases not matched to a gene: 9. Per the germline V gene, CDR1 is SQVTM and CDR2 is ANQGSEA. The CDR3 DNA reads TGCAGCGTTGAAAAAAGCGGGGGGCCCACGTACGAGCAGTACTTC. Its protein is CSVEKSGGPTYEQYF.

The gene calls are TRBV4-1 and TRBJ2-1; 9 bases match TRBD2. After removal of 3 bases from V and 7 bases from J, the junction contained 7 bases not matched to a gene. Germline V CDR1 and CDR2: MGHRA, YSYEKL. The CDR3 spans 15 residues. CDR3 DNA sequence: TGCGCCAGCAGCCAGGGTAGCGGGGGTCAAAATGAGCAGTTCTTC. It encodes CASSQGSGGQNEQFF.

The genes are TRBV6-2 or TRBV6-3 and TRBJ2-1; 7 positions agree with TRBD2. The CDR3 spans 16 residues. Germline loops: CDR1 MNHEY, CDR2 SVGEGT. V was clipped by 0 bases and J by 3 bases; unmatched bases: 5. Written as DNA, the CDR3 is TGTGCCAGCAGTTACTCGAATGGACTAGTCTACAATGAGCAGTTCTTC. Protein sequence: CASSYSNGLVYNEQFF.